These 8 T cell receptor beta chains were sequenced from one sample in a study of OX40 agonist ivuxolimab in advanced cancers. Profiled with immunoSEQ multiplex PCR; TCRdb holds only in-frame clones, not every one. The data show 70,000 to 90,000 clones, 85% to 90% seen once. This sample comprised CD4+ or CD8+ T cells sorted from blood, obtained in a trial of the OX40 agonist ivuxolimab. The receptors were sampled from an adult with an advanced solid tumor such as melanoma, head and neck, liver or kidney cancer.

This chain links TRBV4-1 with TRBJ2-3, with 7 nucleotides matching TRBD2. Germline CDR1 MGHRA, CDR2 YSYEKL. The V gene end was trimmed by 0 bases and the J gene end by 6 bases; junction bases not matched to a gene: 3. This CDR3 region has 14 residues. CDR3 loop: CASSQDGGGDTQYF. The CDR3 DNA is TGCGCCAGCAGCCAAGACGGGGGAGGGGATACGCAGTATTTT.

This sequence joins TRBV19 and TRBJ2-7, with D possibly being TRBD1 (6 bases). CDR3 length: 13 residues. V shed 5 bases and J shed 6 bases, with 14 bases lying between them. Looked up from germline, CDR1 is LNHDA and CDR2 is SQIVND (reference sequence). The CDR3 is CASSSSVGAEQYF. The DNA for the CDR3 is TGTGCCAGTAGTTCCTCGGTGGGGGCCGAGCAGTACTTC.

This rearrangement joins TRBV30 to TRBJ2-5, with 8 bases lining up with TRBD2. V gave up 0 bases and J gave up 2 bases; unmatched junction bases: 5. Germline V gene sequence: CDR1 GTSNPN, CDR2 SVGIG (reference sequence). This CDR3 contains 15 residues. This CDR3 reads CAWSVSGGAQETQYF. CDR3 coding DNA: TGTGCCTGGAGTGTTTCGGGGGGGGCACAAGAGACCCAGTACTTC.

CDR3 coding DNA: TGTGCCAGCAGCCCCCGGAGGATCGACTACGAGCAGTACTTC. Protein product: CASSPRRIDYEQYF. This chain links TRBV11-2 with TRBJ2-7, with a weak D call TRBD2 (5 bases). Trimming pared 5 bases from V and 3 bases from J, leaving 14 bases between. Per the germline V gene, CDR1 is SGHAT and CDR2 is FQNNGV. This CDR3 contains 14 residues.

This chain uses TRBV6-5 with TRBJ1-1; TRBD1 might be the D (5 bases). This CDR3 has 14 amino acids. V shed 4 bases and J shed 1 base, with 10 bases lying between them. Germline lookup yields CDR1 MNHEY and CDR2 SVGAGI. The CDR3 loop reads CASSFTGRNTEAFF. DNA of the CDR3: TGTGCCAGCAGTTTCACAGGAAGGAACACTGAAGCTTTCTTT.

This rearrangement joins TRBV9 to TRBJ2-1, with 11 positions matching TRBD1. The V gene's germline CDR1 is SGDLS and CDR2 YYNGEE. The CDR3 sequence is 16 residues long. Trimming at V came to 3 bases and at J to 8 bases, leaving 10 bases not matched to a gene. The CDR3 coding sequence is TGTGCCAGCAGCGCCCAGGGACAGGGGGAATTCGATGAGCAGTTCTTC. It translates to CASSAQGQGEFDEQFF.

V usage is TRBV9 and J usage is TRBJ2-7; tentative D call: TRBD2 (6 bases). Trimming stripped 0 bases from V and 3 bases from J, with 13 bases between. Per the germline V gene, CDR1 is SGDLS and CDR2 is YYNGEE. CDR3 length: 15 amino acids. The CDR3 region has the DNA TGTGCCAGCAGCGTAGGCACTAGCCCTCACTACGAGCAGTACTTC. Its protein product is CASSVGTSPHYEQYF.

V gene TRBV9 combines with J gene TRBJ2-1; a weak D match, TRBD1 (6 bases). The CDR3 has 17 residues. Germline assignment: CDR1 SGDLS and CDR2 YYNGEE. V was trimmed by 0 bases and J by 3 bases, leaving 16 bases between them. CDR3: CASSVGEAGTLYNEQFF. DNA of the CDR3: TGTGCCAGCAGCGTAGGTGAAGCCGGGACACTCTACAATGAGCAGTTCTTC. Full variable domain (rest looked up from reference TRBV9 and TRBJ2-1): DSGVTQTPKHLITATGQRVTLRCSPRSGDLSVYWYQQSLDQGLQFLIQYYNGEERAKGNILERFSAQQFPDLHSELNLSSLELGDSALYFCASSVGEAGTLYNEQFFGPGTRLTVL.